Sequencing of this T cell receptor beta chain was carried out in a study of blood T cell repertoires in COVID-19. Background on the study: Sites across the United States, Italy and Spain contributed samples from acute and convalescent COVID-19. T cells, B-cell-depleted T cells, or PBMCs provided the cDNA or gDNA that served as material.

As handled by the study authors: Estimates of nucleated cell counts were drawn from the amplification of reference gene primers. Sequencing used immunoSEQ multiplex PCR; TCRdb keeps in-frame clones, though not all of them. V and J calls and clone size are as listed in that table; D and trimming were resolved from the DNA. The sample contains 240,000 or so clones, over 65% of which appear only once. This clone was seen only a few times. The source material was peripheral blood. The receptor comes from a woman older than 75 with acute or convalescent COVID-19.

CDR3 loop: CASSQEIKYSYGYTF. The CDR3 DNA follows: TGCGCCAGCAGCCAAGAGATCAAGTACTCATATGGCTACACCTTC. The J gene is TRBJ1-2, the V gene TRBV4-3; D not resolved. CDR3 size: 15 residues. Germline CDR1 and CDR2: LGHNA and YSLEER. V dropped 0 bases and J dropped 5 bases, with 13 bases sitting between them.